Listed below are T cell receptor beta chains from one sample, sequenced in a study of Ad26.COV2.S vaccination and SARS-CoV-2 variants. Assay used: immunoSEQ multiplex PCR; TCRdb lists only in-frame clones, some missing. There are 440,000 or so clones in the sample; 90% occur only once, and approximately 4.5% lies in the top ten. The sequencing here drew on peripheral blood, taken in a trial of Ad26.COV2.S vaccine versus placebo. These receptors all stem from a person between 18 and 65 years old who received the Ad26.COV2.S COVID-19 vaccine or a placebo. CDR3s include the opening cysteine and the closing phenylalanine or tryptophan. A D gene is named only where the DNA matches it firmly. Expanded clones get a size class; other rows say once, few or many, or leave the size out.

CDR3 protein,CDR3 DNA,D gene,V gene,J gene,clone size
CATSDGTSGRQTQYF,TGTGCCACCAGTGACGGGACTAGCGGGAGACAGACCCAGTACTTC,TRBD2,TRBV24-1,TRBJ2-5,.
CASSLTVLNPGNTIYF,TGTGCCAGCAGCTTGACCGTCCTCAACCCAGGAAACACCATATATTTT,.,TRBV5-6,TRBJ1-3,once
CASSLNRGAAGNTIYF,TGTGCCAGCAGCTTAAATCGGGGGGCCGCTGGAAACACCATATATTTT,.,TRBV7-9,TRBJ1-3,.
CSASKPFKVAGTYEQYF,TGCAGTGCTAGTAAACCCTTCAAGGTAGCGGGGACCTACGAGCAGTACTTC,TRBD2,TRBV20-1,TRBJ2-7,.
CASRTSGQGWRVTEAFF,TGTGCCAGCAGAACTTCTGGACAGGGTTGGAGGGTCACTGAAGCTTTCTTT,TRBD1,TRBV28,TRBJ1-1,.
CASSLARPNDGSPLHF,TGTGCCAGCAGCTTGGCCCGGCCCAACGACGGTTCACCCCTCCACTTT,.,TRBV5-5,TRBJ1-6,.
CASSGLAGVHNEQFF,TGTGCCAGCAGCGGGCTAGCGGGAGTCCACAATGAGCAGTTCTTC,TRBD2,TRBV9,TRBJ2-1,.
CATSDFGGRAGSAYETQYF,TGTGCCACCAGTGATTTTGGCGGGAGGGCCGGTAGCGCGTATGAGACCCAGTACTTC,TRBD2,TRBV24-1,TRBJ2-5,.
CASSPLSGSADTQYF,TGTGCCAGCTCACCACTGAGCGGGAGTGCGGATACGCAGTATTTT,TRBD2,TRBV18,TRBJ2-3,.
CASSSGGWDSPLHF,TGTGCCAGCAGCTCAGGGGGCTGGGATTCACCCCTCCACTTT,TRBD1,TRBV7-8,TRBJ1-6,.
CASSENSRETQYF,TGTGCCAGCAGTGAGAATTCCAGGGAGACCCAGTACTTC,.,TRBV6-1,TRBJ2-5,.
CASTLGWTSGTPYNEQFF,TGTGCCAGCACCCTCGGGTGGACTAGCGGGACCCCCTACAATGAGCAGTTCTTC,TRBD2,TRBV27,TRBJ2-1,once
CASSNQPGISGNTIYF,TGTGCCAGCAGCAATCAGCCAGGGATCTCTGGAAACACCATATATTTT,.,TRBV9,TRBJ1-3,.
CAISPGQGLHEQFF,TGTGCCATCAGCCCGGGACAGGGATTGCATGAGCAGTTCTTC,TRBD1,TRBV10-3,TRBJ2-1,.
CASSEYSGPLIGELFF,TGTGCCAGCAGTGAATATTCAGGGCCGTTGATCGGGGAGCTGTTTTTT,.,TRBV25-1,TRBJ2-2,once
CASSRGGDAETQYF,TGTGCCAGCAGCCGGGGCGGTGATGCGGAGACCCAGTACTTC,.,TRBV4-2,TRBJ2-5,.
CATSPSLAGEETQYF,TGTGCCACCAGCCCTTCTCTAGCGGGAGAAGAGACCCAGTACTTC,TRBD2,TRBV24-1,TRBJ2-5,.
CASSWNSLVGPNEQFF,TGTGCCAGCAGCTGGAATAGCTTGGTCGGTCCCAATGAGCAGTTCTTC,.,TRBV7-3,TRBJ2-1,.
CASDVGTYQETQYF,TGTGCCAGCGATGTCGGGACGTACCAAGAGACCCAGTACTTC,.,TRBV6-5,TRBJ2-5,.
CASSLTNRVSGNTIYF,TGTGCCAGCAGTTTAACCAACAGGGTCTCTGGAAACACCATATATTTT,.,TRBV28,TRBJ1-3,once
CASSLRGYEQFF,TGTGCCAGCAGCTTAAGGGGGTATGAGCAGTTCTTC,.,TRBV7-3,TRBJ2-1,.
CASSVGRGPSPLHF,TGTGCCAGCAGCGTAGGCAGGGGTCCCTCACCCCTCCACTTT,.,TRBV9,TRBJ1-6,.
CASSLQSSGMVADTQYF,TGTGCCAGCAGTTTACAATCTAGCGGGATGGTCGCAGATACGCAGTATTTT,TRBD2,TRBV27,TRBJ2-3,.
CASSPGLAVFNEQFF,TGCGCCAGCAGCCCGGGACTAGCGGTTTTCAATGAGCAGTTCTTC,TRBD2,TRBV4-3,TRBJ2-1,.
CASRSAEAQYF,TGTGCCAGCAGGTCAGCAGAAGCCCAGTATTTT,.,TRBV2,TRBJ2-3,.
CSANDPTLNTGELFF,TGCAGTGCTAATGATCCAACTCTAAACACCGGGGAGCTGTTTTTT,.,TRBV20-1,TRBJ2-2,.
CSASPGTVDLYEQYF,TGCAGTGCTAGTCCCGGGACAGTTGATCTCTACGAGCAGTACTTC,TRBD1,TRBV20-1,TRBJ2-7,.
CASSDQRAGAAGDTQYF,TGTGCCAGCAGTGACCAACGAGCGGGAGCGGCGGGAGATACGCAGTATTTT,TRBD2,TRBV27,TRBJ2-3,.
CASTGTPNSYEQYF,TGTGCCAGTACCGGGACTCCTAACTCCTACGAGCAGTACTTC,.,TRBV2,TRBJ2-7,.
CASSPRGLYEQYF,TGTGCCAGCAGTCCCCGGGGGCTCTACGAGCAGTACTTC,.,TRBV6-5,TRBJ2-7,once
CASSVAHGLTGAYNEQFF,TGTGCCAGCAGCGTAGCCCATGGTTTGACAGGGGCTTACAATGAGCAGTTCTTC,TRBD1,TRBV9,TRBJ2-1,.
CSVEGREVQETQYF,TGCAGCGTTGAAGGGAGGGAGGTCCAAGAGACCCAGTACTTC,.,TRBV29-1,TRBJ2-5,.
CAIRQTGDGELFF,TGTGCCATCAGACAGACAGGGGACGGGGAGCTGTTTTTT,TRBD1,TRBV10-3,TRBJ2-2,.
CASSPWTSGSDNEQFF,TGTGCCAGCTCACCCTGGACTAGCGGGAGTGACAATGAGCAGTTCTTC,TRBD2,TRBV18,TRBJ2-1,.
CASSRPGQVNEKLFF,TGCGCCAGCAGCCGACCGGGACAAGTCAATGAAAAACTGTTTTTT,.,TRBV4-1,TRBJ1-4,.
CASSLTTDTQYF,TGTGCCAGCAGTTTGACTACAGATACGCAGTATTTT,.,TRBV28,TRBJ2-3,.
CATSDNRGLPANEQFF,TGTGCCACCAGTGACAACAGGGGACTCCCCGCAAATGAGCAGTTCTTC,.,TRBV24-1,TRBJ2-1,.
CASSLLGREGEQYF,TGTGCCAGCAGCTTATTAGGCAGGGAGGGCGAGCAGTACTTC,TRBD2,TRBV7-9,TRBJ2-7,.
CASSRRDSTQETQYF,TGTGCCAGCAGCCGGAGGGACAGCACACAAGAGACCCAGTACTTC,.,TRBV14,TRBJ2-5,once
CASSEGRWEYNEQFF,TGTGCCAGCAGTGAAGGTCGATGGGAATACAATGAGCAGTTCTTC,.,TRBV6-1,TRBJ2-1,.
CASSVGTSSYNEQFF,TGTGCCAGCAGCGTCGGGACAAGCTCCTACAATGAGCAGTTCTTC,.,TRBV9,TRBJ2-1,.
CASSRLAGRSYEQYF,TGTGCCAGCAGCCGATTAGCGGGACGCTCCTACGAGCAGTACTTC,TRBD2,TRBV6-2/TRBV6-3,TRBJ2-7,.
CASSQDTPPYGNPTAAYEQYF,TGCGCCAGCAGCCAAGATACCCCGCCTTACGGGAACCCCACGGCCGCCTACGAGCAGTACTTC,.,TRBV4-1,TRBJ2-7,.
CASSQGATYEQYF,TGTGCCAGCTCACAGGGGGCCACCTACGAGCAGTACTTC,TRBD1,TRBV18,TRBJ2-7,.
CASSSDRGSYNEQFF,TGTGCCAGCAGCTCTGACAGGGGATCCTACAATGAGCAGTTCTTC,TRBD1,TRBV7-8,TRBJ2-1,.
CASSVAAGGRYNEQFF,TGTGCCAGCAGCGTAGCTGCGGGAGGGAGGTACAATGAGCAGTTCTTC,TRBD2,TRBV9,TRBJ2-1,once
CASSLQGQFLETQYF,TGCGCCAGCAGCTTACAGGGACAGTTTCTAGAGACCCAGTACTTC,TRBD1,TRBV5-1,TRBJ2-5,.
CASIFGVNTEAFF,TGTGCCAGCATCTTCGGAGTGAACACTGAAGCTTTCTTT,.,TRBV28,TRBJ1-1,.
CSVGRGKETQYF,TGCAGCGTTGGCAGGGGAAAAGAGACCCAGTACTTC,.,TRBV29-1,TRBJ2-5,.
CASSLGSGRAETQYF,TGCGCCAGCAGCTTGGGGAGCGGGAGGGCGGAGACCCAGTACTTC,TRBD2,TRBV5-1,TRBJ2-5,once
CASSILGQSYEQYF,TGTGCCAGTAGTATACTCGGACAATCCTACGAGCAGTACTTC,.,TRBV19,TRBJ2-7,.
CASSQEEGTGELFF,TGTGCCAGCAGCCAAGAAGAGGGGACCGGGGAGCTGTTTTTT,.,TRBV3-1/TRBV3-2,TRBJ2-2,.
CASSQVPDTIYF,TGCGCCAGCAGCCAAGTTCCCGACACCATATATTTT,.,TRBV4-1,TRBJ1-3,few
CASKLREPLIDEQFF,TGTGCCAGCAAACTCAGGGAACCGCTAATCGATGAGCAGTTCTTC,.,TRBV28,TRBJ2-1,.
CASSLVGQGYYEQYF,TGTGCCAGCAGCTTGGTCGGACAGGGATACTACGAGCAGTACTTC,TRBD1,TRBV5-6,TRBJ2-7,.
CASSLAGSYYEQYF,TGTGCCAGCAGCTTAGCGGGGTCCTACTACGAGCAGTACTTC,.,TRBV7-2,TRBJ2-7,.
CATSREIGGLAGVGSTDTQYF,TGTGCCACCAGCAGAGAAATCGGGGGACTAGCGGGAGTGGGGTCCACAGATACGCAGTATTTT,TRBD2,TRBV15,TRBJ2-3,.
CSVVLAGFIQYF,TGCAGCGTTGTACTAGCGGGATTCATTCAGTACTTC,TRBD2,TRBV29-1,TRBJ2-4,.
CATSGGLRSGNTIYF,TGTGCCACCAGTGGGGGTCTACGCTCTGGAAACACCATATATTTT,.,TRBV24-1,TRBJ1-3,.
CASSFLLGTSGSPADTQYF,TGTGCCAGCAGCTTTCTATTAGGGACTAGCGGGAGTCCCGCAGATACGCAGTATTTT,TRBD2,TRBV7-2,TRBJ2-3,once